A single sample is the source of the 26 T cell receptor beta chains below, sequenced in a study of T cells in Graves' hyperthyroidism and ophthalmopathy (dated by TCRdb to the late 2010s). The library relied on multiplex PCR. Sequencing relied on an Illumina HiSeq 2000. The TCR beta CDR3 regions were amplified from the RNA transcripts. For the first round of RT-PCR on the TCR CDR3, the HTBI primer set was used together with the Qiagen OneStep RT-PCR kit. TCRdb ran its own pipeline on the public reads, namely fastp trimming at Q25 and MiXCR clone calling, and kept in-frame beta chains. Rows matching on CDR3 protein sequence are summarized as one entry with the most common DNA and genes. Across this sample there are under 350,000 distinct CDR3 sequences, with about 25% seen only once. Together, the top ten hold 20% to 30% of the sample. The sequencing input was blood. These receptors were obtained from a man aged 35 to 55 with Graves' hyperthyroidism that later progressed to Graves' ophthalmopathy.

This clonotype was found many times. This sequence joins TRBV6-5 and TRBJ2-5; tentative D call: TRBD2 (5 bases). Per the germline V gene, CDR1 is MNHEY and CDR2 is SVGAGI. Trimming took off 4 bases at V and 5 bases at J, with 11 bases between the two ends. The CDR3 extends over 13 amino acids. Here the CDR3 DNA reads TGTGCCAGCAGTTGGGATCGCGGGGAGACCCAGTACTTC. Its protein product is CASSWDRGETQYF.

At least ten counts were recorded for this clonotype. The rearrangement links TRBV20-1 to TRBJ1-5; 9 positions match TRBD1. The V gene end was trimmed by 2 bases and the J gene end by 1 base; junction bases not matched to a gene: 15. The CDR3 has 19 residues. The germline gives CDR1 DFQATT, CDR2 SNEGSKA (reference sequence). The CDR3 bases are TGCAGTGCTAGAACGGGGGAGGGACAGGGACGTTTGAGCAATCAGCCCCAGCATTTT. Residues: CSARTGEGQGRLSNQPQHF.

The table lists this clonotype with a few counts. The gene calls are TRBV12-5 and TRBJ2-5, with TRBD2 identical over 14 bases. Trimming removed 5 bases from V and 4 bases from J; junction bases left unmatched: 9. Germline V lookup: CDR1 LGHNT, CDR2 FRNRAP. CDR3 length equals 17 residues. As DNA, the CDR3 is TGTGCTAGTGGTAAACCGGGACTAGCGGGAGAGATAGAGACCCAGTACTTC. It codes for CASGKPGLAGEIETQYF.

There are many counts of this clonotype. V and J are TRBV3-1 and TRBJ1-1; a weak D match, TRBD1 (5 bases). CDR3 length: 15 residues. V was clipped by 4 bases and J by 1 base, with 13 bases between them. CDR1 and CDR2 (germline): LGHDT, YNNKEL (reference sequence). This chain's CDR3 is CASSPNGGWNTEAFF. The CDR3 region has the DNA TGTGCCAGCAGCCCAAACGGGGGATGGAACACTGAAGCTTTCTTT.

The chain joins TRBV6-1 to TRBJ1-1; D possibly corresponds to TRBD1 (6 bases). CDR3 size: 13 residues. Germline-derived CDR1 and CDR2 are MNHNS and SASEGT. V was shortened by 7 bases and J by 3 bases, with 12 bases between the two germline ends. CDR3 in amino acids: CASIAQGYTEAFF. CDR3 nucleotide sequence: TGTGCCAGCATCGCCCAGGGGTACACTGAAGCTTTCTTT.

V is TRBV12-5 and J is TRBJ1-2; 11 bases line up with TRBD1. The CDR3 sequence is 20 residues long. Trimming at V came to 0 bases and at J to 0 bases, leaving 12 bases not matched to a gene. Germline V gene data show CDR1 as LGHNT and CDR2 as FRNRAP. CDR3 DNA: TGTGCTAGTGGTTTGGTAGTGTGGACAGGGGGCGAGATGACTAACTATGGCTACACCTTC. Amino acid sequence: CASGLVVWTGGEMTNYGYTF.

This clonotype occurred many times. This clone may be a read error of a much larger clone one base away. Likely a read error: the CDR3 ends without its conserved phenylalanine or tryptophan. The chain recombines TRBV10-3 with TRBJ2-2; 9 bases align to TRBD2. The CDR3 loop spans 16 amino acids. The V gene end was trimmed by 10 bases and the J gene end by 2 bases; junction bases not matched to a gene: 11. Germline V CDR1 and CDR2: ENHRY, SYGVKD. This CDR3 is CANRLTSGPNTGELFL. The CDR3 nucleotides are TGTGCCAACCGGTTGACTAGCGGCCCTAACACCGGGGAGCTGTTTCTT.

This clonotype was picked up many times. The chain has TRBV12-3 or TRBV12-4 and TRBJ1-1; no firm D call. The V end lost 6 bases, the J end lost 2 bases, and 4 bases lay between the germline ends. The CDR3 length is 11 residues. This CDR3 is CASRGNTEAFF. The CDR3 DNA is TGTGCCAGCAGGGGAAACACTGAAGCTTTCTTT.

The chain employs TRBV5-1 and TRBJ2-7; 7 nucleotides agree with TRBD2. J was trimmed by 2 bases and V by 1 base; bases with no gene match: 6. This CDR3 spans 15 amino acids. The germline CDR1 and CDR2 sequences are SGHRS and YFSETQ. The CDR3 loop reads CASSLFKREAYEQYF. DNA of the CDR3: TGCGCCAGCAGCTTGTTTAAGCGGGAAGCCTACGAGCAGTACTTC.

Of note for this clonotype: As the CDR3 is not closed by the conserved phenylalanine or tryptophan, this likely results from a read error. The chain couples TRBV27 to TRBJ1-1; TRBD1 aligns across 9 bases. Trimming at V came to 4 bases and at J to 1 base, leaving 10 bases not matched to a gene. The CDR3 is 17 amino acids. The germline V gene has CDR1 MNHEY and CDR2 SMNVEV (reference sequence). Here the CDR3 reads CASSSIRQGVGNTEAFL. In DNA form, the CDR3 reads TGTGCCAGCAGTTCGATTAGACAGGGGGTAGGGAACACTGAAGCTTTCCTT.

This clonotype was counted at least ten times. The CDR3 region is CAWSPPSYEQYF. CDR3 DNA sequence: TGTGCCTGGAGTCCCCCCTCCTACGAGCAGTACTTC. The genes are TRBV30 and TRBJ2-7, with D unresolved. Germline V lookup: CDR1 GTSNPN, CDR2 SVGIG (reference sequence). Trimming took off 2 bases at V and 0 bases at J, with 5 bases between the two ends. This CDR3 spans 12 amino acids.

This clonotype has ten or more counts. V gene TRBV4-1 combines with J gene TRBJ1-6; a weak D match, TRBD1 (5 bases). The CDR3 covers 15 residues. Germline V gene sequence: CDR1 MGHRA, CDR2 YSYEKL. Trimming removed 1 base at V and 10 bases at J, with 14 bases between. The CDR3 loop reads CASSQVQGGVSPLHF. CDR3 DNA sequence: TGCGCCAGCAGCCAAGTTCAGGGAGGAGTCTCACCCCTCCACTTT.

The V call is TRBV4-2, the J call TRBJ2-7; 7 positions match TRBD2. Germline-derived CDR1 and CDR2 are LGHNA and YNFKEQ. V was clipped by 0 bases and J by 5 bases; unmatched bases: 7. The CDR3 consists of 15 residues. CDR3 amino acids: CASSQEVASGNEQYF. The DNA of the CDR3 is TGTGCCAGCAGCCAAGAAGTGGCCAGCGGGAACGAGCAGTACTTC.

This clonotype was counted many times. The V call is TRBV19, the J call TRBJ2-7, with D uncertain. V was shortened by 4 bases and J by 3 bases, with 13 bases between the two germline ends. The CDR3 is made up of 14 amino acids. Per the germline V gene, CDR1 is LNHDA and CDR2 is SQIVND (reference sequence). CDR3 sequence (DNA): TGTGCCAGTAGTAAAGGATCCTCTTACTACGAGCAGTACTTC. Protein product: CASSKGSSYYEQYF.

This chain connects TRBV6-2 or TRBV6-3 to TRBJ1-1, with D possibly TRBD1 on 5 matching bases. Deletions cut 6 bases from V and 5 bases from J, with 13 bases between. This CDR3 region has 13 residues. Germline V CDR1 and CDR2: MNHEY, SVGEGT. This CDR3 is CASRRPTATEAFF. CDR3 DNA sequence: TGTGCCAGCAGACGACCGACAGCAACTGAAGCTTTCTTT.

This clonotype was seen repeatedly, ten times or more. This chain uses TRBV24-1 with TRBJ1-2; D gene ambiguous. Trimming left V 3 bases short and J 4 bases short, with 5 bases between. The CDR3 spans 12 residues. CDR1 and CDR2 from the germline V gene are KGHDR and SFDVKD. CDR3 DNA: TGTGCCACCAGTGATACAGCCTATGGCTACACCTTC. This translates into CATSDTAYGYTF.

This clonotype was counted many times. This chain joins TRBV11-2 and TRBJ2-7, with D possibly TRBD1 on 6 matching bases. The germline gives CDR1 SGHAT, CDR2 FQNNGV. This CDR3 spans 13 amino acids. Trimming pared 4 bases from V and 7 bases from J, leaving 14 bases between. The CDR3 spells CASSYNRAWEQYF. The CDR3 nucleotides read TGTGCCAGCAGCTATAACAGGGCCTGGGAGCAGTACTTC.

This clonotype was picked up many times. This rearrangement joins TRBV20-1 to TRBJ2-7; 7 nucleotides align to TRBD1. CDR3 length equals 15 residues. Germline CDR1 is DFQATT and CDR2 is SNEGSKA (reference sequence). Trimming took 6 bases from V and 0 from J; bases not matched to a gene: 11. CDR3 sequence: CSAYGDRPPSYEQYF. The CDR3, as DNA: TGCAGTGCATATGGGGACAGACCCCCCTCCTACGAGCAGTACTTC.

This clonotype was observed many times. The chain employs TRBV29-1 and TRBJ1-1; D unclear. CDR1 and CDR2 (germline): SQVTM, ANQGSEA. The CDR3 covers 11 residues. V lost 6 bases and J lost 4, with 9 bases in between. The CDR3 DNA sequence: TGCAGCGTCCATCTGATCACTGAAGCTTTCTTT. Residues: CSVHLITEAFF.

There are many counts of this clonotype. V gene TRBV5-1 combines with J gene TRBJ2-7; 8 bases map to TRBD1. The CDR3 length is 16 residues. The germline V gene has CDR1 SGHRS and CDR2 YFSETQ. With V trimmed by 4 bases and J by 2 bases, 11 bases remained unmatched. The CDR3 is CASSILPGQAAYEQYF. CDR3 bases: TGCGCCAGCAGCATACTACCGGGACAGGCCGCCTACGAGCAGTACTTC.

This clonotype was seen ten or more times. This chain joins TRBV4-1 and TRBJ1-3; no clear D gene. The germline V gene has CDR1 MGHRA and CDR2 YSYEKL. CDR3 length: 12 residues. Between the trimmed V and J ends, which lost 0 bases and 7 bases, there was a span of 4 bases. Here the CDR3 reads CASSQDLNTIYF. CDR3 coding DNA: TGCGCCAGCAGCCAAGATTTGAACACCATATATTTT.

This clonotype was recorded at least ten times. This chain joins TRBV27 and TRBJ2-5, with TRBD2 matching 9 bases. This CDR3 contains 16 residues. Germline V gene data show CDR1 as MNHEY and CDR2 as SMNVEV (reference sequence). Trimming at V came to 2 bases and at J to 5 bases, leaving 9 bases not matched to a gene. The CDR3 DNA follows: TGTGCCAGCAGTTTAGGCGCGGGAGGGCCTCGGGAGACCCAGTACTTC. It encodes CASSLGAGGPRETQYF.

This clonotype was seen many times. The CDR3 DNA is TGTGCCAGCAGTTTACCCTGGACGGCCGAAGCTTTCTTT. It encodes CASSLPWTAEAFF. The chain joins TRBV12-3 or TRBV12-4 to TRBJ1-1; the D is unclear. The CDR3 contains 13 residues. Between the trimmed V and J ends, which lost 2 bases and 8 bases, there was a span of 12 bases.

The chain carries TRBV7-2 and TRBJ1-5; a possible D gene is TRBD1 (6 bases). The V and J ends lost 3 bases and 5 bases respectively, with 14 bases between them. The length of the CDR3 is 15 residues. CDR1 and CDR2 (germline): SGHTA, FQGNSA. The CDR3 nucleotides are TGTGCCAGCAGCTTGTGGGGGCTGGGCGATCAGCCCCAGCATTTT. Protein: CASSLWGLGDQPQHF. Together with reference TRBV7-2 and TRBJ1-5, the CDR3 gives the full variable domain: GAGVSQSPSNKVTEKGKDVELRCDPISGHTALYWYRQSLGQGLEFLIYFQGNSAPDKSGLPSDRFSAERTGGSVSTLTIQRTQQEDSAVYLCASSLWGLGDQPQHFGDGTRLSIL.

This clonotype has ten or more counts. The chain carries TRBV20-1 and TRBJ2-7; D unclear. The germline V gene has CDR1 DFQATT and CDR2 SNEGSKA (reference sequence). The CDR3 contains 16 residues. Trimming stripped 1 base from V and 3 bases from J, with 19 bases between. CDR3 nucleotide sequence: TGCAGTGCTAGAGTCCCGGGTCTTATTATTTACTACGAGCAGTACTTC. Protein sequence: CSARVPGLIIYYEQYF.

This clonotype was seen at least ten times. This sequence joins TRBV12-3 or TRBV12-4 and TRBJ1-2; maybe TRBD1 (6 bases). The CDR3 spans 13 residues. The V end was cut by 6 bases, the J end by 8 bases, with 16 bases between. The DNA for the CDR3 is TGTGCCAGCAGCAATCTGGACAGCGGAGGCTACACCTTC. Its translation is CASSNLDSGGYTF.